The clone carrying this TCR beta chain was found once. Its specificity is not known. The germline gene is not matched at one end of the junction; a read error may be the cause. The data are from a study of T cells in Graves' hyperthyroidism and ophthalmopathy. Study-wide background: The blood sample was taken at first diagnosis, before treatment began.

Template material for amplifying TCR beta CDR3 regions consisted of RNA transcripts. A set of HTBI primers served as the primers for a first-round RT-PCR of the TCR CDR3. TCRdb reanalysed the multiplex PCR reads using MiXCR and keeps one entry per CDR3 protein. The profile covers roughly 400,000 distinct CDR3 sequences, with over 12% appearing a single time and approximately 27% taken by the ten largest. The study's findings and limits: In the blood, most expanded thyroid clonotypes above 0.001 appeared as well. Before onset, ophthalmopathy was predicted by the model a median approximately 6.6 months earlier.

The CDR3 is 14 residues long. CDR1 is SGHRS and CDR2 is YFSETQ in the germline V gene. Fresh peripheral blood, approximately 9.1 ml, was the source of the PBMCs. The sequenced sample was blood. This receptor was taken from a man over 45 with Graves' ophthalmopathy. This sequence joins TRBV5-1 and TRBJ2-5; 8 positions match TRBD2. CDR3 protein: CASSFTSGKETQHF. The CDR3, as DNA: TGCGCCAGCAGCTTTACTAGCGGTAAAGAGACCCAGCACTTC. Full variable domain (rest looked up from reference TRBV5-1 and TRBJ2-5): KAGVTQTPRYLIKTRGQQVTLSCSPISGHRSVSWYQQTPGQGLQFLFEYFSETQRNKGNFPGRFSGRQFSNSRSEMNVSTLELGDSALYLCASSFTSGKETQHFGPGTRLLVL.